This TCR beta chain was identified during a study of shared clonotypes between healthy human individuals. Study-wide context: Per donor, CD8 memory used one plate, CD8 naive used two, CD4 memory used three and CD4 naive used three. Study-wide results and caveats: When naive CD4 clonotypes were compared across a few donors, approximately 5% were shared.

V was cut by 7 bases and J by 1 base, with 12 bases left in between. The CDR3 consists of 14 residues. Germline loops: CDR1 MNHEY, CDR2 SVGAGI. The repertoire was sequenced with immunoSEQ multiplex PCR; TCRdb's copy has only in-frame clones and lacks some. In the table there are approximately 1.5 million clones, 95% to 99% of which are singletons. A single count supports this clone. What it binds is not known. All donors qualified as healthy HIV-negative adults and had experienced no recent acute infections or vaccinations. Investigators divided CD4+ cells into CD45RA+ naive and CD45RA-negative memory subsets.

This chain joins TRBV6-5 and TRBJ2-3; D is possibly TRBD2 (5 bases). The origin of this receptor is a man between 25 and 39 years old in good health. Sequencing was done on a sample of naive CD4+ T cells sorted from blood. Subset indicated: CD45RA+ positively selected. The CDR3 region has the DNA TGTGCCAGCAAACGAGAGGGAGGCACAGATACGCAGTATTTT. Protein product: CASKREGGTDTQYF.